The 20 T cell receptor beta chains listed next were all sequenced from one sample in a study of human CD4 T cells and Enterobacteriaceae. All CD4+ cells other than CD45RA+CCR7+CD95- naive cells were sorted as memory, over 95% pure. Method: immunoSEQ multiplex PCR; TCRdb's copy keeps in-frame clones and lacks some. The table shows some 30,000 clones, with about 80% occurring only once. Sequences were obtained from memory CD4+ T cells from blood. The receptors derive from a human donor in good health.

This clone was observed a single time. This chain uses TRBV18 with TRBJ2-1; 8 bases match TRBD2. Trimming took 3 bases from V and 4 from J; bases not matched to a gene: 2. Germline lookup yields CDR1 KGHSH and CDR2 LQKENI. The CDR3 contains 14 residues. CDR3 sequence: CASSPEREYNEQFF. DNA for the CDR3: TGTGCCAGCTCACCCGAGCGGGAGTACAATGAGCAGTTCTTC.

Here the CDR3 reads CASSTGPGAQETQYF. DNA for the CDR3: TGCGCCAGCAGCACCGGCCCGGGGGCCCAAGAGACCCAGTACTTC. V usage is TRBV5-1 and J usage is TRBJ2-5; the D gene could be TRBD1 or TRBD2 (6 bases each). The CDR3 spans 15 residues. Germline CDR1 and CDR2: SGHRS and YFSETQ. Trimming took off 4 bases at V and 1 base at J, with 14 bases between the two ends.

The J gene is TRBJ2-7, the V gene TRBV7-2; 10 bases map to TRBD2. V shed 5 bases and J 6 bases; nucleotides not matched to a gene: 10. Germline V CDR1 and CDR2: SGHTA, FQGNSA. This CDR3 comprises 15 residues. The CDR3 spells CASSIQLAGGSEQYF. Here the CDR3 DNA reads TGTGCCAGCAGCATCCAATTAGCGGGAGGATCCGAGCAGTACTTC.

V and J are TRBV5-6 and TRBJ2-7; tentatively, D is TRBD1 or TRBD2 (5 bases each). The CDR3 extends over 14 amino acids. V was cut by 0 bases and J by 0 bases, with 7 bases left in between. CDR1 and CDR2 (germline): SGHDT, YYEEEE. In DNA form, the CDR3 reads TGTGCCAGCAGCTTGGGGGGGAGCTCCTACGAGCAGTACTTC. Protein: CASSLGGSSYEQYF.

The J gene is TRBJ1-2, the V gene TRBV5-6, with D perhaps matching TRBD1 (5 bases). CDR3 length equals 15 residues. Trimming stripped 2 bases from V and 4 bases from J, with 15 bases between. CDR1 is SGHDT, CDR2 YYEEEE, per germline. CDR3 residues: CASSFGAQTAYGYTF. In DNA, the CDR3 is TGTGCCAGCAGCTTCGGGGCACAGACTGCCTATGGCTACACCTTC.

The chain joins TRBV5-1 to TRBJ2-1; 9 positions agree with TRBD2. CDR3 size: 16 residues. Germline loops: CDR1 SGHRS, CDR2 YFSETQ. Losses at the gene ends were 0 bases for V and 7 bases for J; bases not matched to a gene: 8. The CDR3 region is CASSLAVSGSANEQFF. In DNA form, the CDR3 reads TGCGCCAGCAGCTTGGCCGTTAGCGGGAGTGCTAATGAGCAGTTCTTC.

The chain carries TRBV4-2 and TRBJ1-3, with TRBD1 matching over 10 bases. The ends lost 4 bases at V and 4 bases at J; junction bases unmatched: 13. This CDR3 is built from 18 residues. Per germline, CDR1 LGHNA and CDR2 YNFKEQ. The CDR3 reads CASSPGTGAGAWGNTIYF. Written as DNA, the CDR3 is TGTGCCAGCAGCCCCGGGACAGGGGCAGGGGCGTGGGGAAACACCATATATTTT.

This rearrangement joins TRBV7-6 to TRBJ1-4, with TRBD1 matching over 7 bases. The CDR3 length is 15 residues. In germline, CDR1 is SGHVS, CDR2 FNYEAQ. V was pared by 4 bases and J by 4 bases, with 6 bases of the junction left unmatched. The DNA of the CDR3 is TGTGCCAGCAGCTCATCGGGACAGCTTAATGAAAAACTGTTTTTT. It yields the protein CASSSSGQLNEKLFF.

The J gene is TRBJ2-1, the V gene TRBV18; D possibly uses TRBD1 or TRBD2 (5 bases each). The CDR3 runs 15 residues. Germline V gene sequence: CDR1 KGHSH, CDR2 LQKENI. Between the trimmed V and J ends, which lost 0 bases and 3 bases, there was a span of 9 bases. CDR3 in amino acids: CASSPPQGDYNEQFF. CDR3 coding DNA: TGTGCCAGCTCACCACCTCAGGGAGACTACAATGAGCAGTTCTTC.

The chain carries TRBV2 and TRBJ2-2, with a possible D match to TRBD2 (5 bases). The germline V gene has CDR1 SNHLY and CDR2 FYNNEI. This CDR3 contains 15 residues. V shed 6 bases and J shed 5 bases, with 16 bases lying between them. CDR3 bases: TGTGCCAGCAGCCAGCGGAGTGCAGATACCGGGGAGCTGTTTTTT. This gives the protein CASSQRSADTGELFF.

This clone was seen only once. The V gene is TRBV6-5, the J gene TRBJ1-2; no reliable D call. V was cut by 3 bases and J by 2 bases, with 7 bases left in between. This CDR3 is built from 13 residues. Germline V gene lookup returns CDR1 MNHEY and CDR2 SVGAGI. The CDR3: CASSYGGNYGYTF. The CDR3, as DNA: TGTGCCAGCAGTTATGGTGGAAACTATGGCTACACCTTC.

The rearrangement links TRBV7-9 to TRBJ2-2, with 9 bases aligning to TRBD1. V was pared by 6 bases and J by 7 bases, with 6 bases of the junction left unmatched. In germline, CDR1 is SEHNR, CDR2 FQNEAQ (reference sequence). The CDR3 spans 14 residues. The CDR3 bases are TGTGCCAGCAGGCCACAGGGGGCAGGCGGGGAGCTGTTTTTT. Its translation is CASRPQGAGGELFF.

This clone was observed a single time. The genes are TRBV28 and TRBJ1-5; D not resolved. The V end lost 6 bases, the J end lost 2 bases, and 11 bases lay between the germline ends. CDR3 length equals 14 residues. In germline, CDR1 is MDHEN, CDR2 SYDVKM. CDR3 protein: CASSAPGGNQPQHF. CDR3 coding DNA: TGTGCCAGCAGCGCCCCTGGAGGCAATCAGCCCCAGCATTTT.

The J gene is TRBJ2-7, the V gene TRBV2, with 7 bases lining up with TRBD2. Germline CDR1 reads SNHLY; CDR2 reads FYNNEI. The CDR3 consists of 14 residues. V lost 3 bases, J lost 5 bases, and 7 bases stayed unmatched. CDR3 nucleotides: TGTGCCAGCAGTGAGGGGTCAGGGAGGGACGAGCAGTACTTC. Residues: CASSEGSGRDEQYF.

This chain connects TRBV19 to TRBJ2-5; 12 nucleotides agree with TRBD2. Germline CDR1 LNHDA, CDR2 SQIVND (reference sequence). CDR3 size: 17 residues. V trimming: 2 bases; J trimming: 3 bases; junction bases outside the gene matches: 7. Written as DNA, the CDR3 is TGTGCCAGTAGTATACTGGTGACTAGCGGGAGTAAAGAGACCCAGTACTTC. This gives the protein CASSILVTSGSKETQYF.

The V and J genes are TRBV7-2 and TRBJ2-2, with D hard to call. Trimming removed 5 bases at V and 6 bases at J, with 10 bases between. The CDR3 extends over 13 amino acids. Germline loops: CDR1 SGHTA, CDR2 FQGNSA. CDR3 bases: TGTGCCAGCAGCACCGACCGATCCGGGGAGCTGTTTTTT. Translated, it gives CASSTDRSGELFF.

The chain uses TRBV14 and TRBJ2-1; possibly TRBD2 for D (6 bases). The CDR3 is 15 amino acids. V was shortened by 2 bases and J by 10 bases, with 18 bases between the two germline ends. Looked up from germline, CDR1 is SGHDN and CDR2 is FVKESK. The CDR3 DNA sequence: TGTGCCAGCAGCCAATCAGGGAGGCCAAAGGGGGAGCAGTTCTTC. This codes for CASSQSGRPKGEQFF. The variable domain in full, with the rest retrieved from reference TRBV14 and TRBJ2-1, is EAGVTQFPSHSVIEKGQTVTLRCDPISGHDNLYWYRRVMGKEIKFLLHFVKESKQDESGMPNNRFLAERTGGTYSTLKVQPAELEDSGVYFCASSQSGRPKGEQFFGPGTRLTVL.

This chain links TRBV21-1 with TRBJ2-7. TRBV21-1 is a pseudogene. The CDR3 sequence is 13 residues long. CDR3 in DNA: TGTGCCAGCACCGGGACGGACCACTACGAGCAGTACTTC. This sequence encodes CASTGTDHYEQYF.

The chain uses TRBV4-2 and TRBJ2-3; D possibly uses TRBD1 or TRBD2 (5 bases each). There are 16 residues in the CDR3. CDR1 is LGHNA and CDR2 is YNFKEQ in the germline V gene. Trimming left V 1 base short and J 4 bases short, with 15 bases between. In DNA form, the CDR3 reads TGTGCCAGCAGCCAAGCCCCAGGGAGTAGAGCAGATACGCAGTATTTT. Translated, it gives CASSQAPGSRADTQYF.

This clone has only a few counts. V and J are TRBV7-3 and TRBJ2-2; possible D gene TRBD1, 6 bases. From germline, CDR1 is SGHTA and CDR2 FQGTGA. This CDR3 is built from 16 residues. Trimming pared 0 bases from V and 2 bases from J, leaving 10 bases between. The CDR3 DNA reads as TGTGCCAGCAGCTTAACGACAGGAGCTAACACCGGGGAGCTGTTTTTT. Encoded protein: CASSLTTGANTGELFF.